This TCR beta chain was recovered during a study of Graves' ophthalmopathy and Graves' hyperthyroidism. TCR beta CDR3 amplification used RNA transcripts. The first-round RT-PCR employed HTBI primers together with the Qiagen OneStep RT-PCR kit. A multiplex PCR was then performed as the second round. TCRdb re-called the multiplex PCR reads with MiXCR, one entry per CDR3 protein. Here the sample spans about 240,000 distinct CDR3 sequences, roughly 50% being singletons. Germline CDR1 is KGHDR and CDR2 is SFDVKD. The CDR3 covers 16 residues. V was clipped by 4 bases and J by 2 bases; unmatched bases: 6. Under 3 months in duration, the ophthalmopathy in affected donors had moderate-to-severe activity, CAS ≥3 and NOSPECS ≥4.

The chain links TRBV24-1 to TRBJ2-5, with 10 bases matching TRBD1. The sequencing sample was made of peripheral blood. The TCR comes from an adult man with Graves' ophthalmopathy. The CDR3 sequence: CATSDPGQGKQETQYF. The CDR3 DNA reads TGTGCCACCAGTGACCCGGGACAGGGGAAGCAAGAGACCCAGTACTTC.